The present T cell receptor (beta chain) was sequenced within a study of CD8+ T cells in alopecia areata. This CDR3 region has 15 residues. With 4 bases removed from V and 7 bases from J, the gap between germline ends came to 17 bases. Germline assignment: CDR1 SEHNR and CDR2 FQNEAQ (reference sequence). RNA, once extracted, was reverse transcribed into cDNA for use as the sequencing template. Method: immunoSEQ multiplex PCR; TCRdb's copy keeps in-frame clones and lacks some. The sample lists around 50,000 clones; around 97% were seen once. The gene calls are TRBV7-9 and TRBJ2-1; D ambiguous. The receptor's source is a human donor with alopecia areata. The specimen comprised CD8+ T cells sorted from blood, sampled at week 0. DNA for the CDR3: TGTGCCAGCAGCTCCCCCCCCATGGGGTTTAATGAGCAGTTCTTC. It yields the protein CASSSPPMGFNEQFF.